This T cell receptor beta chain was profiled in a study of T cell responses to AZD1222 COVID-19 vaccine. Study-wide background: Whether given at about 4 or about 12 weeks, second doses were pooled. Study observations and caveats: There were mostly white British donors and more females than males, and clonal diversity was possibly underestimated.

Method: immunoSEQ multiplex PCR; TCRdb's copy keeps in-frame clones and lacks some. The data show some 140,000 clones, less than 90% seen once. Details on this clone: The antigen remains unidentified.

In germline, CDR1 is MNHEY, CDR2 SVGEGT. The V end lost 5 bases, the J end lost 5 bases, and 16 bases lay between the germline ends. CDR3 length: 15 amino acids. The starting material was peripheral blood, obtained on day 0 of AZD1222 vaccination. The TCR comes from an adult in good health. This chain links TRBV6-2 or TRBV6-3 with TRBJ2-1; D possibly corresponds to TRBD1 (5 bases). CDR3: CASSSDRITDNEQFF. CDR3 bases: TGTGCCAGCAGTAGTGACAGAATAACAGACAATGAGCAGTTCTTC.